These 15 T cell receptor beta chains came from one sample sequenced in a study of response to subunit inactivated influenza vaccine. TCRdb re-called the RT-PCR reads through MiXCR, storing one row per CDR3 protein. The profile covers about 160,000 distinct CDR3 sequences, with around 9.9% appearing a single time and approximately 13% taken by the ten largest. This specimen consisted of non-naive T cells sorted from PBMCs, obtained 40 to 50 days after vaccination. These receptors were collected from a man aged 50-60 years who received an inactivated influenza vaccine.

This clonotype was found many times. V is TRBV28 and J is TRBJ1-5; D gene ambiguous. V shed 4 bases and J shed 3 bases, with 19 bases lying between them. The germline V gene encodes CDR1 MDHEN and CDR2 SYDVKM. The CDR3 sequence is 17 residues long. The CDR3 DNA reads TGTGCCAGCAGTTCCTCGGCCGCCGGGAGCTACAATCAGCCCCAGCATTTT. It specifies CASSSSAAGSYNQPQHF.

This clonotype was observed a few times. The chain has TRBV27 and TRBJ2-7; no clear D gene. CDR1 MNHEY and CDR2 SMNVEV come from the germline V gene (reference sequence). Trimming took 6 bases from V and 0 from J, leaving 12 bases between them. The CDR3 spans 14 residues. The CDR3 loop reads CASRTASSSYEQYF. As DNA, the CDR3 is TGTGCCAGCAGAACGGCCTCAAGCTCCTACGAGCAGTACTTC.

The chain has TRBV20-1 and TRBJ2-7; the match to TRBD1 covers 10 bases. Germline lookup yields CDR1 DFQATT and CDR2 SNEGSKA (reference sequence). The CDR3 covers 13 residues. Germline trimming cut 6 bases from V and 4 bases from J; bases unmatched to any gene: 6. Here the CDR3 reads CSAAGTGVYEQYF. The CDR3 DNA follows: TGCAGTGCCGCCGGGACAGGGGTGTACGAGCAGTACTTC.

This clonotype was found a few times. The J gene is TRBJ1-4, the V gene TRBV5-1; D not certain. CDR3 length: 15 amino acids. Germline V CDR1 and CDR2: SGHRS, YFSETQ. V gave up 2 bases and J gave up 6 bases, with 14 bases separating them. Written as DNA, the CDR3 is TGCGCCAGCAGCTTCTCAGGACTCCGAGATGAAAAACTGTTTTTT. Protein sequence: CASSFSGLRDEKLFF.

This clonotype was seen ten or more times. The chain has TRBV5-1 and TRBJ2-2; TRBD2 aligns across 10 bases. CDR1 and CDR2 (germline): SGHRS, YFSETQ. This CDR3 has 15 amino acids. V shed 4 bases and J 4 bases; nucleotides not matched to a gene: 4. The DNA of the CDR3 is TGCGCCAGCAGCGCTAGCGGGAGAGGCACCGGGGAGCTGTTTTTT. It is translated as CASSASGRGTGELFF.

On this clonotype itself: This sequence may be a read error, since a much larger clone differs from it by one base. This CDR3 is missing its conserved last phenylalanine or tryptophan, likely due to a read error. The V call is TRBV5-1, the J call TRBJ1-3; possible D gene TRBD1, 6 bases. This CDR3 is built from 15 residues. Germline V CDR1 and CDR2: SGHRS, YFSETQ. Trimming left V 0 bases short and J 0 bases short, with 7 bases between. The CDR3 region is CASSLGTASGNTIYL. The CDR3 DNA reads as TGCGCCAGCAGCTTGGGGACAGCCTCTGGAAACACCATATATTTA.

At least ten counts were recorded for this clonotype. CDR3 in amino acids: CASSLVARVYEQFF. CDR3 nucleotides: TGTGCCAGCAGCTTAGTGGCTAGAGTCTATGAGCAGTTCTTC. The chain uses TRBV7-8 and TRBJ2-1; D gene unclear. This CDR3 is 14 amino acids long. Germline loops: CDR1 SGHVS, CDR2 FQNEAQ. The V and J ends lost 1 base and 8 bases respectively, with 12 bases between them.

This clonotype was seen ten or more times. The chain joins TRBV4-2 to TRBJ2-2; TRBD2 is a possible D gene (5 bases). With 0 bases removed from V and 4 bases from J, the gap between germline ends came to 6 bases. Germline loops: CDR1 LGHNA, CDR2 YNFKEQ. CDR3 length: 14 residues. In DNA, the CDR3 is TGTGCCAGCAGCCAAGAAGGAGGCACCGGGGAGCTGTTTTTT. Protein sequence: CASSQEGGTGELFF.

This clonotype was counted ten times or more. The chain carries TRBV11-2 and TRBJ2-7, with D possibly being TRBD2 (6 bases). Trimming took off 5 bases at V and 1 base at J, with 18 bases between the two ends. Per the germline V gene, CDR1 is SGHAT and CDR2 is FQNNGV. This CDR3 region has 16 residues. DNA for the CDR3: TGTGCCAGCAGCGCCCGGGAGCGGAAGAGATCCTACGAGCAGTACTTC. Translation: CASSARERKRSYEQYF.

This clonotype has at least ten counts. This chain uses TRBV20-1 with TRBJ1-1; TRBD1 is a possible D gene (6 bases). Germline lookup yields CDR1 DFQATT and CDR2 SNEGSKA (reference sequence). This CDR3 spans 14 amino acids. Trimming left V 0 bases short and J 1 base short, with 9 bases between. CDR3 nucleotide sequence: TGCAGTGCTAGAGAGGGACACGGGAACACTGAAGCTTTCTTT. Residues: CSAREGHGNTEAFF.

The chain uses TRBV12-3 or TRBV12-4 and TRBJ2-1; unclear D gene. V was clipped by 7 bases and J by 6 bases, with 13 bases between them. The CDR3 contains 13 residues. The CDR3 region is CASMQSVSNEQFF. The CDR3 DNA sequence: TGTGCCAGCATGCAATCGGTTAGCAATGAGCAGTTCTTC.

In this sample, this clonotype turned up many times. The chain employs TRBV10-1 and TRBJ2-2; no reliable D call. The CDR3 loop spans 13 amino acids. Germline values: CDR1 WNHNN, CDR2 SYGVQD (reference sequence). The V end was cut by 6 bases, the J end by 4 bases, with 9 bases between. The DNA of the CDR3 is TGCGCCAGCAGAGCCGACATCACCGGGGAGCTGTTTTTT. The encoded protein is CASRADITGELFF.

There are a few counts of this clonotype. In DNA, the CDR3 is TGCAGTGCTCCGACAGGGACGCATTCACCCCTCCACTTT. It is translated as CSAPTGTHSPLHF. The chain uses TRBV20-1 and TRBJ1-6; 7 bases are a match to TRBD1. Germline trimming cut 5 bases from V and 8 bases from J; bases unmatched to any gene: 6. The CDR3 loop spans 13 amino acids. Germline values: CDR1 DFQATT, CDR2 SNEGSKA (reference sequence).

The chain employs TRBV5-5 and TRBJ1-5, with a tentative D call TRBD1 (6 bases). V was shortened by 3 bases and J by 3 bases, with 13 bases between the two germline ends. The CDR3 covers 15 residues. Germline V gene sequence: CDR1 SGHKS, CDR2 YYEKEE (reference sequence). The DNA of the CDR3 is TGTGCCAGCAGCTACCGGGACAACCACAATCAGCCCCAGCATTTT. It encodes CASSYRDNHNQPQHF.

This clonotype was found a few times. The genes are TRBV7-6 and TRBJ1-3; D not certain. In germline, CDR1 is SGHVS, CDR2 FNYEAQ. The CDR3 loop spans 15 amino acids. Trimming cost V 0 bases and J 4 bases, with 10 bases left between them. The DNA for the CDR3 is TGTGCCAGCAGCTTAGCGCGTGCAGGAGGAAACACCATATATTTT. Translated: CASSLARAGGNTIYF. The full variable domain, in which reference TRBV7-6 and TRBJ1-3 provide the parts outside the CDR3, is GAGVSQSPRYKVTKRGQDVALRCDPISGHVSLYWYRQALGQGPEFLTYFNYEAQQDKSGLPNDRFSAERPEGSISTLTIQRTEQRDSAMYRCASSLARAGGNTIYFGEGSWLTVV.